This T cell receptor beta chain was obtained from a study of response to subunit inactivated influenza vaccine (dated by TCRdb to between 2017 and 2018). For context, the study as a whole: To follow how T cells responded to a trivalent subunit inactivated influenza vaccine, the researchers relied on deep quantitative profiling of the T cell receptor repertoire.

The library came from RT-PCR. TCRdb names Illumina HiSeq 2500 as the instrument used. TCRdb reran the public reads through fastp at Q25 and MiXCR, keeping productive beta chains. Rows are combined by CDR3 protein, so each entry shows the most common genes and DNA. The sample table shows 800,000 or so distinct CDR3 sequences, and 21% are seen once. Of the sample, about 10% falls within the top ten clones. CDR3 length: 15 amino acids, cysteine to phenylalanine. Only CDR3 DNA is held: 45 bases, read in frame from base 1. As encoded in the germline V gene (reference sequence), CDR1 is LNHNV while CDR2 is YYDKDF. The germline ends are 17 bases apart after V is trimmed by 5 bases and J by 4 bases. Beyond this particular receptor, the publication reports: The authors suggested that each seasonal influenza vaccination may recruit only a limited number of new T cells.

About this clonotype itself: Its antigen remains unidentified. No base-level quality is on record; no much larger clone is a single base apart.

The sequence came from a man aged 50-60 years who received an inactivated influenza vaccine. Donor details come from another sample of the same person, matched by shared clones. This chain joins TRBV15 to TRBJ2-5; TRBD2 is a weak D gene call, 5 bases matching. This specimen was PBMCs from blood, taken 5 days after vaccination. The DNA sequence follows: TGTGCCACCAGCCCCAGTCGGGGATTCGGAGAGACCCAGTACTTC. This gives the protein CATSPSRGFGETQYF.